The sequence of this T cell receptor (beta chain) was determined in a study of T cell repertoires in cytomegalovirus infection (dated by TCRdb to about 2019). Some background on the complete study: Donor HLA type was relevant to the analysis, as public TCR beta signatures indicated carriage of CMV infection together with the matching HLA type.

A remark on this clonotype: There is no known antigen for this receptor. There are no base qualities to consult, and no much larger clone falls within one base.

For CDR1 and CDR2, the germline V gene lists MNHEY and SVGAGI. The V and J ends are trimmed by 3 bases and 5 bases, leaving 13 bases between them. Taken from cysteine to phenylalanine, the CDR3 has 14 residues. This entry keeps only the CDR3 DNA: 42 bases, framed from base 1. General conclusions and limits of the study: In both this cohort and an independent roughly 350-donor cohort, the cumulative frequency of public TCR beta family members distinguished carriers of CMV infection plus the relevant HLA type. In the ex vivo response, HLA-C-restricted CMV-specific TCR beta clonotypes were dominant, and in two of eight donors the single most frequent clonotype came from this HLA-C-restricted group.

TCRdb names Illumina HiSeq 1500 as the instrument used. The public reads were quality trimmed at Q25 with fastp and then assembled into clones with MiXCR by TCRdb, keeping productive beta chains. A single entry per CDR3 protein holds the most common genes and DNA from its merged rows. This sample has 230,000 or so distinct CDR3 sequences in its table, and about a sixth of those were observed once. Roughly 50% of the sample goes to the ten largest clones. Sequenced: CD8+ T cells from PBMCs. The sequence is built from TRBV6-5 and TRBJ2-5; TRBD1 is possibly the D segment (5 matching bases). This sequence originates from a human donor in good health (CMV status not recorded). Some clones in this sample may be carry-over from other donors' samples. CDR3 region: CASSYMGLVETQYF. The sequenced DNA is TGTGCCAGCAGTTATATGGGGCTCGTGGAGACCCAGTACTTC.